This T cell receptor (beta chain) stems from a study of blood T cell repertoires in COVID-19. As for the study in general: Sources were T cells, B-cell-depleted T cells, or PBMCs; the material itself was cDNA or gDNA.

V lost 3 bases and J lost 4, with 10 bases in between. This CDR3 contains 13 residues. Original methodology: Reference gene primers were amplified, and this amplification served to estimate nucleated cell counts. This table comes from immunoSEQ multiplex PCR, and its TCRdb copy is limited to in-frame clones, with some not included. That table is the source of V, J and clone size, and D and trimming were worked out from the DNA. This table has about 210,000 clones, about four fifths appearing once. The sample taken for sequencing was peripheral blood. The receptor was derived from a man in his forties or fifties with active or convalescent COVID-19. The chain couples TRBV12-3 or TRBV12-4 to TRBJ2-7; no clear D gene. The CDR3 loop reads CASSFPGQYEQYF. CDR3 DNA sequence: TGTGCCAGCAGTTTTCCAGGTCAGTACGAGCAGTACTTC.